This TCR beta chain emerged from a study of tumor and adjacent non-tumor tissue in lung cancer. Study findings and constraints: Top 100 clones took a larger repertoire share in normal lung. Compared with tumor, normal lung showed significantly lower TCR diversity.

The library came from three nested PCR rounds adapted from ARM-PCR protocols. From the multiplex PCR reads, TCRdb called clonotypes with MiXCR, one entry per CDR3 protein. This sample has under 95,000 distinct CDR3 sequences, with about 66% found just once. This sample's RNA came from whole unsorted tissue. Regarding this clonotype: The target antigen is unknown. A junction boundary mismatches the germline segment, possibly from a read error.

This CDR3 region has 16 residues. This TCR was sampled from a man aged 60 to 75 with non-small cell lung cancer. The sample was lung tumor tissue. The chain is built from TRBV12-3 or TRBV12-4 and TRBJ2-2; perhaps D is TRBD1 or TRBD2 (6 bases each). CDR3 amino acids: CASSLVGGNATVELFF. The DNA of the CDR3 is TGTGCCAGCAGTTTAGTAGGGGGGAACGCCACCGTGGAGCTGTTTTTT.